The text below deals with one TCR beta chain. The sample is drawn from a study of blood T cell repertoires in COVID-19. The method was immunoSEQ multiplex PCR; TCRdb's version includes in-frame clones alone and lacks a portion of them. The sample includes under 300,000 clones, 70% to 85% of them seen just once. CDR1 and CDR2 from the germline V gene are KGHSH and LQKENI. The CDR3 spans 14 residues. V was clipped by 4 bases and J by 4 bases, with 11 bases between them. The V gene is TRBV18, the J gene TRBJ1-5, with a weak D call TRBD1 (6 bases). The receptor comes from a woman aged 40 to 50 with active or convalescent COVID-19. The sample consisted of peripheral blood. CDR3 sequence reads: CASSLRQVNQPQHF. CDR3 coding DNA: TGTGCCAGCTCACTACGACAGGTTAATCAGCCCCAGCATTTT.